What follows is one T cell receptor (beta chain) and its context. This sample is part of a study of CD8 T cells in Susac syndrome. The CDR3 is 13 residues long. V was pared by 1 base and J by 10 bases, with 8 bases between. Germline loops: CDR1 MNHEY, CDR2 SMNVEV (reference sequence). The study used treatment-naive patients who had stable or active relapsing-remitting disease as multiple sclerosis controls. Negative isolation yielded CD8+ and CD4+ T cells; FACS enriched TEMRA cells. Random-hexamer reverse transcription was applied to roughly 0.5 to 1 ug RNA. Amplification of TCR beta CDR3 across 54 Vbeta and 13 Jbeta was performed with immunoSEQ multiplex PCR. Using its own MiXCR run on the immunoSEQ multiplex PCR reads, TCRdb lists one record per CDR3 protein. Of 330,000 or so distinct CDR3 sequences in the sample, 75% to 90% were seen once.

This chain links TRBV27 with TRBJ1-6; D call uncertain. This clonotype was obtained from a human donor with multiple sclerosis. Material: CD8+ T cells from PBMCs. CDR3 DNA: TGTGCCAGCAGTTTATTTAAGGGCTCACCCCTCCACTTT. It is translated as CASSLFKGSPLHF.